This T cell receptor beta chain emerged from a study of beta chain features in type 1 diabetes. Only a few counts were recorded for this clone. Its antigen is not identified. General study points: There was a moderate but significant shortening of TCRB CDR3s in all four CD4+ subsets of Type 1 diabetes patients. When VDJ junctions were examined, type 1 diabetes patients showed fewer insertions and more deletions.

Of the isolated RNA, all was reverse transcribed, and so the sequenced material was expressed TCRB transcripts. Some 3.6 million reads on average were seen across naive, central memory and regulatory T cell samples. Produced via immunoSEQ multiplex PCR; TCRdb's table is partial and in-frame only. The data show approximately 38,000 clones, approximately 50% seen once. What was sequenced was central memory CD4+ T cells from blood. The sequence was obtained from a woman under 30 in good health.

CDR3 DNA: TGCGCCAGCCAGGAGGTTTCGGGGAACCAGGCTGCCGAGCAGTACTTC. Its translation is CASQEVSGNQAAEQYF. The chain recombines TRBV5-1 with TRBJ2-7, with D possibly TRBD2 on 5 matching bases. CDR1 is SGHRS and CDR2 is YFSETQ in the germline V gene. This CDR3 has 16 residues. Trimming left V 7 bases short and J 6 bases short, with 26 bases between. The whole variable domain, remainder taken from reference TRBV5-1 and TRBJ2-7, is KAGVTQTPRYLIKTRGQQVTLSCSPISGHRSVSWYQQTPGQGLQFLFEYFSETQRNKGNFPGRFSGRQFSNSRSEMNVSTLELGDSALYLCASQEVSGNQAAEQYFGPGTRLTVT.